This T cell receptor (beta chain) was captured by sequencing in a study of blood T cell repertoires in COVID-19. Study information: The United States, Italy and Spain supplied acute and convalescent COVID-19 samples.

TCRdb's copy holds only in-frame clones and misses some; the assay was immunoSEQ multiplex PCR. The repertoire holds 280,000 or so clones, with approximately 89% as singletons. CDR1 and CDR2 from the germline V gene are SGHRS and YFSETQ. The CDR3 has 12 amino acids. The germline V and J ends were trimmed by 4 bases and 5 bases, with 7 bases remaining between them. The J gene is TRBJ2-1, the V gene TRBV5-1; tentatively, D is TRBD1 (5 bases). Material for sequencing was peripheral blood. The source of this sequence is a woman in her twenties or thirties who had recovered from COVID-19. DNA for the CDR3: TGCGCCAGCAGCCTGACAGACAATGAGCAGTTCTTC. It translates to CASSLTDNEQFF.